These T cell receptor beta chains were read from a single sample in a study of radiation and T cells in renal cell carcinoma. Only in-frame clones appear in the TCRdb table, and some are missing; sequencing was by immunoSEQ multiplex PCR. This sample yields over 60,000 clones, of which 86% are seen a single time; 22% belongs to the top ten. The sequences come from blood, collected from a patient whose treatment included radiotherapy and nephrectomy. All receptors come from a woman between 45 and 60 years old with renal cell carcinoma. The CDR3 runs from the conserved cysteine through the conserved F or W. D genes are given only for firm matches. Clone sizes are given selectively: once, few, many, or a class where the clone is expanded.

v_call	d_call	clone_size	j_call	cdr3_aa	cdr3_nt
TRBV9	.	.	TRBJ2-7	CASSVAAASYEQYF	TGTGCCAGCAGCGTAGCCGCGGCTAGCTACGAGCAGTACTTC
TRBV7-3	TRBD1	.	TRBJ2-7	CASSATGGMYEQYF	TGTGCCAGCAGCGCCACAGGGGGCATGTACGAGCAGTACTTC
TRBV4-3	.	.	TRBJ2-5	CASSQYFWLAPIWGETQYF	TGCGCCAGCAGCCAATATTTTTGGCTAGCACCTATCTGGGGAGAGACCCAGTACTTC
TRBV2	TRBD2	.	TRBJ2-1	CASSGLASIYNEQFF	TGTGCCAGCAGTGGACTAGCCTCAATCTACAATGAGCAGTTCTTC
TRBV7-2	TRBD2	once	TRBJ2-1	CASSLDLAGGYNEQFF	TGTGCCAGCAGCTTAGACCTAGCGGGAGGTTACAATGAGCAGTTCTTC
TRBV7-2	.	.	TRBJ2-5	CASSLDETQYF	TGTGCCAGCAGCTTAGACGAGACCCAGTACTTC
TRBV6-6	.	.	TRBJ2-7	CASSYDGRDAEQYF	TGTGCCAGCAGTTACGATGGCAGGGATGCTGAGCAGTACTTC
TRBV7-2	.	.	TRBJ2-5	CASSLDRAGETQYF	TGTGCCAGCAGCTTAGACAGGGCGGGAGAGACCCAGTACTTC
TRBV7-2	TRBD1	.	TRBJ2-2	CASSQGQGITGELFF	TGTGCCAGCAGCCAGGGACAGGGTATAACCGGGGAGCTGTTTTTT
TRBV7-2	TRBD1	.	TRBJ2-2	CASRELRGRSGELFF	TGTGCCAGCAGGGAACTGAGGGGGCGGTCCGGGGAGCTGTTTTTT
TRBV7-2	.	.	TRBJ1-5	CASSLGATGDQPQHF	TGTGCCAGCAGCTTAGGGGCCACCGGCGATCAGCCCCAGCATTTT
TRBV13	.	.	TRBJ2-1	CASSLGRGAFLDNEQFF	TGTGCCAGCAGCTTAGGCCGCGGGGCATTCCTTGACAATGAGCAGTTCTTC
TRBV10-1	.	.	TRBJ2-1	CASSESGNGNNEQFF	TGCGCCAGCAGTGAGTCGGGGAACGGGAACAATGAGCAGTTCTTC
TRBV4-1	.	once	TRBJ2-3	CASSQVSGGAKDTQYF	TGCGCCAGCAGCCAAGTTTCTGGGGGGGCTAAAGATACGCAGTATTTT
TRBV5-1	TRBD1	.	TRBJ1-5	CASSKDRDQPQHF	TGCGCCAGCAGCAAGGACAGGGATCAGCCCCAGCATTTT
TRBV6-5	TRBD1	.	TRBJ1-1	CASNKQGPGTEAFF	TGTGCCAGCAACAAACAGGGGCCCGGCACTGAAGCTTTCTTT
TRBV9	TRBD2	.	TRBJ2-7	CASSAPGLAYPTLEQYF	TGTGCCAGCAGCGCTCCGGGACTAGCTTACCCTACGTTGGAGCAGTACTTC
TRBV19	.	.	TRBJ1-3	CASSLRTAPSGNTIYF	TGTGCCAGTAGTCTGAGGACAGCTCCTTCTGGAAACACCATATATTTT
TRBV4-3	.	.	TRBJ2-1	CASSQDGLAYNNEQFF	TGCGCCAGCAGCCAAGATGGGCTAGCGTATAACAATGAGCAGTTCTTC
TRBV10-3	.	.	TRBJ2-5	CAISESRQPPMETQYF	TGTGCCATCAGTGAGTCGAGACAGCCGCCCATGGAGACCCAGTACTTC
TRBV6-6	.	.	TRBJ1-6	CASTGQQGNNSPLHF	TGTGCCAGCACCGGGCAACAGGGCAATAATTCACCCCTCCACTTT
TRBV9	.	.	TRBJ2-3	CASSVVFADTQYF	TGTGCCAGCAGCGTAGTCTTCGCAGATACGCAGTATTTT
TRBV4-2	.	.	TRBJ2-7	CASSQVRPPREQYF	TGTGCCAGCAGCCAAGTAAGGCCTCCCCGCGAGCAGTACTTC
TRBV10-1	.	.	TRBJ2-1	CASSESGWESSYNEQFF	TGCGCCAGCAGTGAGTCAGGCTGGGAAAGCTCCTACAATGAGCAGTTCTTC
TRBV18	TRBD1	.	TRBJ2-2	CASSPRRQGMGTGELFF	TGTGCCAGCTCACCACGGAGACAGGGCATGGGCACCGGGGAGCTGTTTTTT
TRBV6-1	TRBD1	.	TRBJ1-3	CASSENRGLTIYF	TGTGCCAGCAGCGAAAACAGGGGATTAACCATATATTTT
TRBV4-3	.	.	TRBJ1-5	CASSQDLRDSNQPQHF	TGCGCCAGCAGCCAAGACTTGAGGGATAGCAATCAGCCCCAGCATTTT
TRBV19	.	.	TRBJ1-1	CASSIQRNTEAFF	TGTGCCAGTAGTATACAGAGGAACACTGAAGCTTTCTTT
TRBV13	TRBD2	.	TRBJ2-3	CASSLDGLAGAPDTQYF	TGTGCCAGCAGCTTAGATGGACTAGCGGGAGCCCCGGATACGCAGTATTTT
TRBV5-1	.	.	TRBJ2-6	CASSLNPSGANVLTF	TGCGCCAGCAGCTTGAATCCTTCTGGGGCCAACGTCCTGACTTTC
TRBV20-1	.	.	TRBJ2-7	CSARVGEQYF	TGCAGTGCTAGAGTTGGGGAGCAGTACTTC
TRBV11-3	.	.	TRBJ2-7	CASSPRGAGEGEQYF	TGTGCCAGCAGCCCAAGAGGGGCAGGGGAGGGGGAGCAGTACTTC
TRBV19	TRBD1	.	TRBJ1-1	CASSTTPRGQGGTEAFF	TGTGCCAGTAGTACAACCCCCAGGGGACAGGGCGGGACTGAAGCTTTCTTT
TRBV7-8	.	.	TRBJ1-1	CASSLKANTEAFF	TGTGCCAGCAGCTTAAAGGCGAACACTGAAGCTTTCTTT
TRBV9	.	.	TRBJ1-1	CASSFFSDSRNTEAFF	TGTGCCAGCAGCTTCTTCTCTGACAGTCGGAACACTGAAGCTTTCTTT
TRBV7-2	TRBD2	.	TRBJ2-7	CASSPPGLAGNYEQYF	TGTGCCAGCAGCCCACCCGGACTAGCGGGCAACTACGAGCAGTACTTC
TRBV13	.	.	TRBJ1-2	CASSLTAENYGYTF	TGTGCCAGCAGCTTAACGGCGGAAAACTATGGCTACACCTTC
TRBV5-1	.	.	TRBJ2-1	CASSTSLASDEQFF	TGCGCCAGCAGCACCTCGCTAGCGTCTGATGAGCAGTTCTTC
TRBV4-1	TRBD2	.	TRBJ2-5	CASSQGLAVSKRETQYF	TGCGCCAGCAGCCAGGGACTAGCGGTTTCGAAGCGAGAGACCCAGTACTTC
TRBV7-9	.	.	TRBJ2-7	CASSLTDERYEQYF	TGTGCCAGCAGCCTGACGGACGAGCGCTACGAGCAGTACTTC
TRBV27	.	.	TRBJ2-7	CASSFLGYEQYF	TGTGCCAGCAGTTTTTTGGGGTACGAGCAGTACTTC
TRBV7-9	.	.	TRBJ1-1	CASSLSGADEAFF	TGTGCCAGCAGCTTATCAGGAGCAGATGAAGCTTTCTTT
TRBV30	.	once	TRBJ1-6	CAWSAKTAQGSPLHF	TGTGCCTGGAGTGCCAAGACGGCGCAGGGTTCACCCCTCCACTTT
TRBV9	.	few	TRBJ1-4	CASSAGDPYEKLFF	TGTGCCAGCAGCGCCGGGGACCCCTACGAAAAACTGTTTTTT
TRBV9	.	.	TRBJ1-5	CASGAGWVAQPQHF	TGTGCCAGCGGGGCGGGGTGGGTGGCTCAGCCCCAGCATTTT
TRBV25-1	.	.	TRBJ2-2	CASSEPGPQGAGELFF	TGTGCCAGCAGTGAACCGGGGCCCCAAGGCGCCGGGGAGCTGTTTTTT
TRBV9	TRBD2	.	TRBJ2-7	CASSVDSGREEQYF	TGTGCCAGCAGCGTAGATAGCGGGAGAGAAGAGCAGTACTTC
TRBV11-3	TRBD2	.	TRBJ2-1	CASSTSGLAYNEQFF	TGTGCCAGCAGCACTAGTGGACTAGCCTACAATGAGCAGTTCTTC
TRBV5-1	.	.	TRBJ2-5	CASSLVNEEETQYF	TGCGCCAGCAGCTTGGTAAATGAAGAAGAGACCCAGTACTTC
TRBV19	.	.	TRBJ1-5	CASSGDLNQPQHF	TGTGCCAGTAGTGGGGACCTTAATCAGCCCCAGCATTTT
TRBV19	.	.	TRBJ2-1	CASSSGSARGLYNEQFF	TGTGCCAGTAGTTCGGGATCGGCCCGGGGGCTCTACAATGAGCAGTTCTTC
TRBV28	TRBD2	.	TRBJ2-5	CASNPGGGNEQETQYF	TGTGCCAGCAACCCTGGCGGGGGGAACGAACAAGAGACCCAGTACTTC
TRBV10-3	.	.	TRBJ2-1	CAIRSDKGGIYNEQFF	TGTGCCATCAGAAGTGACAAGGGTGGGATTTACAATGAGCAGTTCTTC
TRBV5-1	.	once	TRBJ2-3	CASSFTGSGSTDTQYF	TGCGCCAGCAGCTTCACCGGGAGCGGGAGCACAGATACGCAGTATTTT